Below are 13 T cell receptor beta chains sequenced from a single sample in a study of tumor-infiltrating lymphocytes in primary liver carcinoma (TCRdb year 2017). Blood RNA was extracted from unsorted whole blood with TRIzol reagent; germline DNA came from the DNeasy Blood & Tissue kit. The sample was run on an Illumina HiSeq 2500. Starting from around 520 ng total RNA, TCRbeta-specific cDNA was produced by reverse transcription with a constant-region primer and ProtoScript II reverse transcriptase. Three nested multiplex PCR rounds, following a slightly modified ARM-PCR procedure, were used to build the TCRbeta libraries. The first two PCR rounds used multiplex TRBV1-TRBV30 forward primers with a Cbeta reverse primer, each for about 11 cycles. TCRdb ran its own pipeline on the public reads, namely fastp trimming at Q25 and MiXCR clone calling, and kept in-frame beta chains. Identical CDR3 proteins give one entry, which carries the most common genes and DNA. For this sample the table gives under 200,000 distinct CDR3 sequences, of which roughly 61% were detected only once. About 7.1% of the sample comes from the top ten.

The sample consisted of peripheral blood. These receptors all come from a woman aged 55-69 years with primary liver carcinoma and hepatitis B virus infection.

This clonotype has a count of ten or more. The chain combines TRBV12-5 with TRBJ1-1; 7 bases fit TRBD1. CDR1 is LGHNT and CDR2 is FRNRAP in the germline V gene. This CDR3 comprises 18 residues. Trimming removed 4 bases from V and 1 base from J; junction bases left unmatched: 15. The DNA of the CDR3 is TGTGCTAGTGGTTCGGTACAGGATGGGGACAGACCGAACACTGAAGCTTTCTTT. Its protein product is CASGSVQDGDRPNTEAFF.

The chain uses TRBV30 and TRBJ1-3; unclear D gene. In germline, CDR1 is GTSNPN, CDR2 SVGIG (reference sequence). There are 15 residues in the CDR3. V lost 3 bases and J 4 bases, leaving 16 bases between the germline ends. In nucleotides, the CDR3 is TGTGCCTGGAGAGACGGGATATACCTGGGAAACACCATATATTTT. Protein: CAWRDGIYLGNTIYF.

This clonotype is labeled as medium-sized (0.01 to 0.1%). The V call is TRBV11-2, the J call TRBJ2-1; possible D gene TRBD2, 5 bases. V lost 2 bases and J 8 bases, leaving 13 bases between the germline ends. The germline CDR1 and CDR2 sequences are SGHAT and FQNNGV. CDR3 length: 14 residues. CDR3 protein: CASSLTGGRDEQFF. As DNA, the CDR3 is TGTGCCAGCAGCTTAACGGGTGGGCGGGATGAGCAGTTCTTC.

A remark on this clonotype: A junction boundary mismatches the germline segment, possibly from a read error. This chain connects TRBV11-2 to TRBJ2-7; maybe TRBD1 (5 bases). Germline CDR1 is SGHAT and CDR2 is FQNNGV. CDR3 length equals 13 residues. Here the CDR3 DNA reads TGTGCCAGCAGTTTACAGGTGGCCTACGAGCTGTACTTC. This translates into CASSLQVAYELYF.

This clonotype was seen a single time. The CDR3 does not end in the conserved phenylalanine or tryptophan, so this is likely a read error. The V gene is TRBV11-2, the J gene TRBJ2-2, with TRBD2 identical over 7 bases. This CDR3 has 16 residues. Germline V gives CDR1 SGHAT, CDR2 FQNNGV. Trimming at V came to 5 bases and at J to 2 bases, leaving 8 bases not matched to a gene. CDR3 DNA: TGTGCCAGCAGCAGTGGCGGGAGTCGTAACACCGGGGAGCTGTTTTCT. This gives the protein CASSSGGSRNTGELFS.

This clonotype was detected ten times or more. This rearrangement joins TRBV10-3 to TRBJ2-1; D might be TRBD2 (6 bases). Germline CDR1 reads ENHRY; CDR2 reads SYGVKD. V was shortened by 6 bases and J by 5 bases, with 14 bases between the two germline ends. The CDR3 length is 14 residues. This chain's CDR3 is CAIRGTGDNNEQFF. CDR3 DNA: TGTGCCATCAGGGGCACGGGGGATAACAATGAGCAGTTCTTC.

The rearrangement joins TRBV7-9 to TRBJ2-2; 8 bases align to TRBD1. This CDR3 has 15 amino acids. V was clipped by 2 bases and J by 5 bases; unmatched bases: 4. CDR1 and CDR2 (germline): SEHNR, FQNEAQ (reference sequence). The CDR3: CASSLQGARTGELFF. The CDR3 DNA is TGTGCCAGCAGCTTACAGGGGGCGCGGACCGGGGAGCTGTTTTTT.

As to this clonotype: At one end the junction does not follow the germline gene, possibly because of a read error. The gene calls are TRBV11-2 and TRBJ2-3; TRBD2 matches 7 bases. Germline CDR1 and CDR2: SGHAT and FQNNGV. The CDR3 extends over 14 amino acids. The CDR3 nucleotides are TGTGACAGCAGTTGGAGCGGGAACACAGATAGGCAGTATTTT. Translating gives CDSSWSGNTDRQYF.

A word on this clonotype: No conserved phenylalanine or tryptophan ends this CDR3, so it is likely a read error. The gene calls are TRBV11-1 and TRBJ1-1; D gene uncertain. CDR3 length: 13 amino acids. Germline V gene lookup returns CDR1 SGHAT and CDR2 FQDESV (reference sequence). Trimming removed 3 bases from V and 8 bases from J, with 13 bases in between. The CDR3 region has the DNA TGTGCCAGCAGCTTTGACAAGGCTGGCGAAGCTTTCCTT. This translates into CASSFDKAGEAFL.

Concerning this clonotype: A read error is possible here, since a much larger clone lies one base away. The CDR3 protein is CASSFGITYKQYF. The CDR3 DNA follows: TGTGCCAGCAGTTTCGGGATTACCTACAAGCAGTACTTC. The V and J genes are TRBV12-3 or TRBV12-4 and TRBJ2-7; a possible D gene is TRBD2 (5 bases). CDR3 size: 13 residues.

This clonotype was recorded once. Mismatch with germline at one junction end may stem from a read error. This chain uses TRBV6-2 or TRBV6-3 with TRBJ2-5; 9 bases map to TRBD2. Germline V gene sequence: CDR1 MNHEY, CDR2 SVGEGT. CDR3 size: 17 residues. In DNA, the CDR3 is TGTACCAGCAGTCACCTCTTTATAGCGGGAGCACGAGAGACCCAGTACTTC. Translation: CTSSHLFIAGARETQYF.

Concerning this clonotype: A much more abundant neighbour one base away suggests this may be a read error. The chain joins TRBV6-6 to TRBJ2-7, with D possibly TRBD1 on 7 matching bases. V lost 7 bases, J lost 2 bases, and 12 bases lay in between. The length of the CDR3 is 13 residues. Germline CDR1 and CDR2: MNHNY and SVGAGI (reference sequence). CDR3 DNA: TGTGCCAGCAAAGCAGGGGGGACCTACGAGCAGTACTTC. It codes for CASKAGGTYEQYF.

To note about this clonotype: With a much larger clone just one base away, this may be a read error. The V and J genes are TRBV12-3 or TRBV12-4 and TRBJ2-7; D is ambiguous. Trimming pared 4 bases from V and 7 bases from J, leaving 14 bases between. This CDR3 region has 13 residues. CDR3 sequence reads: CASSSSLVEEQYF. The CDR3 bases are TGTGCCAGCAGTTCAAGCCTGGTTGAAGAGCAGTACTTC.